Given below is one TCR beta chain in context. Its antigen is not known. This entry comes from a study of response to subunit inactivated influenza vaccine. Study-level results: The authors suggested that every seasonal influenza vaccination recruits few new T cells.

TCRdb ran MiXCR on the RT-PCR reads and lists one entry per CDR3 protein. In the table there are around 570,000 distinct CDR3 sequences, 7.5% to 8.5% of which are singletons. V lost 0 bases and J lost 5, with 10 bases in between. The CDR3 has 15 amino acids. Germline-derived CDR1 and CDR2 are SGHTA and FQGNSA. The chain recombines TRBV7-2 with TRBJ1-4, with D maybe TRBD1 (6 bases). This specimen consisted of PBMCs from blood, obtained less than 30 months after vaccination. The clonotype was recovered from a man between 45 and 75 years old who received an inactivated influenza vaccine. CDR3 sequence (DNA): TGTGCCAGCAGCTTAGCTGGGCAGGGGAATGAAAAACTGTTTTTT. Its protein product is CASSLAGQGNEKLFF.